This entry lists 2 T cell receptor beta chains sequenced from one sample in a study of blood T cell repertoires in COVID-19. Assay used: immunoSEQ multiplex PCR; TCRdb lists only in-frame clones, some missing. The profile shows about 160,000 clones, approximately 81% of them singletons. Sequences were obtained from peripheral blood. The receptors stem from a woman aged 50 to 65 with COVID-19, enrolled during active disease.

This chain uses TRBV3-1 (or the pseudogene TRBV3-2) with TRBJ2-1; 7 bases match TRBD1. This CDR3 spans 14 amino acids. CDR1 is LGHDT, CDR2 YNNKEL, per germline (reference sequence). V was clipped by 1 base and J by 10 bases; unmatched bases: 7. The CDR3 here is CASSQGTGEREQFF. Here the CDR3 DNA reads TGTGCCAGCAGCCAAGGGACAGGTGAAAGGGAGCAGTTCTTC.

This rearrangement joins TRBV10-3 to TRBJ2-1; TRBD1 matches 9 bases. Germline values: CDR1 ENHRY, CDR2 SYGVKD. V was clipped by 7 bases and J by 3 bases; unmatched bases: 4. The CDR3 contains 14 residues. The CDR3 DNA is TGTGCCATCACCTCGGGACAGGGCTACAATGAGCAGTTCTTC. It encodes CAITSGQGYNEQFF.